The T cell receptor beta chain under discussion was sequenced for a study of control samples from healthy donors and cancer patients (dated by TCRdb to about 2020). Comments on this clone: There is no known antigen for this receptor. The sample holds no much larger clone one base away, and base qualities are not on file.

The method behind the library was the immunoSEQ multiplex PCR assay. The table comes from immuneACCESS by way of TCRdb, which keeps in-frame sequences with V and J called. Part of the clones is missing from these tables; in studies checked, under half for an unresolved V gene and the rest for unknown reasons. In all, the sample holds some 80,000 clones, and roughly nine tenths of those were seen once. The ten top clones hold around 6% of the sample. The germline V gene yields SGHDN for CDR1 and FVKESK for CDR2. V loses 0 bases, J loses 7 bases, and the germline ends lie 12 bases apart. The CDR3 measures 14 amino acids from cysteine to phenylalanine. The read is trimmed to its CDR3 DNA, 42 bases read in frame from base 1.

The sample consisted of blood. The sequence links TRBV14 to TRBJ1-1; the D gene cannot be named for sure. The receptor was derived from a man aged 45-65 years in good health. The sequenced DNA is TGTGCCAGCAGCCAAGATCGCTTGGGAAGTGAAGCTTTCTTT. Translated, it gives CASSQDRLGSEAFF. Extended through the reference TRBV14 and TRBJ1-1 proteins, this CDR3 yields the full variable domain: EAGVTQFPSHSVIEKGQTVTLRCDPISGHDNLYWYRRVMGKEIKFLLHFVKESKQDESGMPNNRFLAERTGGTYSTLKVQPAELEDSGVYFCASSQDRLGSEAFFGQGTRLTVV.